The present entry profiles one TCR beta chain with its context. TCRdb keeps only in-frame clones here, not all; method: immunoSEQ multiplex PCR. The sample has 90,000 to 120,000 clones, 92% seen once. This entry belongs to a study of T cell responses to AZD1222 COVID-19 vaccine. This CDR3 is 13 amino acids long. Trimming left V 6 bases short and J 0 bases short, with 6 bases between. V gene TRBV12-3 or TRBV12-4 combines with J gene TRBJ1-5; D ambiguous. The sample here was peripheral blood, taken on day 0 of AZD1222 vaccination. The TCR originated in an adult in good health. CDR3 in amino acids: CASRPDSNQPQHF. The CDR3 DNA reads as TGTGCCAGCAGACCCGATAGCAATCAGCCCCAGCATTTT.